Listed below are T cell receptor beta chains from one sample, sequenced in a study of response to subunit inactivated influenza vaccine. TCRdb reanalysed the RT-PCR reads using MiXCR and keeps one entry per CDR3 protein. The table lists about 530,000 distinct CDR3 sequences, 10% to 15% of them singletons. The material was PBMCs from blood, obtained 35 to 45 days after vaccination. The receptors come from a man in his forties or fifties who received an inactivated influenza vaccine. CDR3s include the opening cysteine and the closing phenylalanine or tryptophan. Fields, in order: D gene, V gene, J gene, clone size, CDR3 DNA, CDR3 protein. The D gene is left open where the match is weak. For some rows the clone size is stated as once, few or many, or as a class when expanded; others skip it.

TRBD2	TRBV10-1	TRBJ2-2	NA	TGCGCCAGCAGTGATTGGGGGAGGGTCACCGGGGAGCTGTTTTTT	CASSDWGRVTGELFF
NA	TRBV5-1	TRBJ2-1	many	TGCGCCAGCAGCTTGGGACAGCTAACGTGGAGCTCCTACAATGAGCAGTTCTTC	CASSLGQLTWSSYNEQFF
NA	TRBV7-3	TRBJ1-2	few	TGTGCCAGCAGCTTAAGACAGGAGGTGAACTATGGCTACACCTTC	CASSLRQEVNYGYTF
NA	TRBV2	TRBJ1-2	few	TGTGCCAGCAGTGAGGACGCAGTCGGGCCCGACTATGGCTACACCTTC	CASSEDAVGPDYGYTF
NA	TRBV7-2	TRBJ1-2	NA	TGTGCCAGCAGCTTAGTTTTCAGGGGCTATGGCTACACCTTC	CASSLVFRGYGYTF
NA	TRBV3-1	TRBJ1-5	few	TGTGCCAGCAGCGACGAAAGGGCGGTAGGCCAGCCCCAGCATTTT	CASSDERAVGQPQHF
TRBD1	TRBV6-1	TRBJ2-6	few	TGTGCCAGCAGGAGGGGGACAGGGATGTCTGGGGCCAACGTCCTGACTTTC	CASRRGTGMSGANVLTF
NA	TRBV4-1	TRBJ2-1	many	TGCGCCAGCAGCCGAATTCAGCTCGGGCGGGGACCGAATGAGCAGTTCTTC	CASSRIQLGRGPNEQFF
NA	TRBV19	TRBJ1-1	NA	TGTGCCAGTAGTATAAACAGAAACACTGAAGCTTTCTTT	CASSINRNTEAFF
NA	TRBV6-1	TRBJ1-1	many	TGTGCCAGCAGCCGCAAGTTATTCACTGAAGCTTTCTTT	CASSRKLFTEAFF
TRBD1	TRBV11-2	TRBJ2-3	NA	TGTGCCAGCAGCTTAGCAAGGGGGCCTGATCCAGATACGCAGTATTTT	CASSLARGPDPDTQYF
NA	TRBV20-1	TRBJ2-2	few	TGCAGTGCTAAGACGGCGGCCATCACCGGGGAGCTGTTTTTT	CSAKTAAITGELFF
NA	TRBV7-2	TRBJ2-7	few	TGTGCCAGCAGCTGGGGGCAGGGGGGTACCTACGAGCAGTACTTC	CASSWGQGGTYEQYF
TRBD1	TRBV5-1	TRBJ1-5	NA	TGCGCCAGCAGCTTGGAAGACAGGGTTCGGCAGCCCCAGCATTTT	CASSLEDRVRQPQHF
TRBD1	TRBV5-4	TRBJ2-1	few	TGTGCCAGCAGCGTGAGACAGGGTCCTTACGATGAGCAGTTCTTC	CASSVRQGPYDEQFF
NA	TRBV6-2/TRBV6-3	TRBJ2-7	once	TGTGCCAGCACCCGGGCTTTTGGCTACGAGCAGTACTTC	CASTRAFGYEQYF
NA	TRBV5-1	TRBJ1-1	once	TGCGCCAGCAAAAACCGGGTCCTAGACACTGAAGCTTTCTTT	CASKNRVLDTEAFF
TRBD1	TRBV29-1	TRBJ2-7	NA	TGCAGCAGCCGGGACAGCTACGAGCAGTACTTC	CSSRDSYEQYF
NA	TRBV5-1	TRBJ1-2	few	TGCGCCAGCAGCCCAGCTCCGGGACAAGGAAACGGCTACACCTTC	CASSPAPGQGNGYTF
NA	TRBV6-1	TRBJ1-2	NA	TGTGCCAGCAGTCCCAGGACGCCCGACTATGGCTACACCTTC	CASSPRTPDYGYTF
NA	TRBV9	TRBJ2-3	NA	TGTGCCAGCAGCGTAGGGTCGGATACGCAGTATTTT	CASSVGSDTQYF
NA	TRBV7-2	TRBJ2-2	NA	TGTGCCAGCAGCTCCCTTGGATGGGCTATAGGGGAGCTGTTTTTT	CASSSLGWAIGELFF
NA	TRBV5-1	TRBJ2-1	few	TGCGCCAGCAGCTTGGCCCAGGGCTATGAGCAGTTCTTC	CASSLAQGYEQFF
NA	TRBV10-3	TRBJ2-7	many	TGTGCCATCAGTGAGGACTATCTCTACGACTCCGAGCAGTACTTC	CAISEDYLYDSEQYF
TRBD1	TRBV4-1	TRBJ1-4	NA	TGCGCCAGCAGCCTCGGGGGTGGGACAGCGAATGAAAAACTGTTTTTT	CASSLGGGTANEKLFF
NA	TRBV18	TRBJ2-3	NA	TGTGCCAGCTCACCTCCGGTTGATACGCAGTATTTT	CASSPPVDTQYF
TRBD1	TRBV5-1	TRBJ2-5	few	TGCGCCAGCAGCAGGGAGACAGGGGGCGCGGAGACCCAGTACTTC	CASSRETGGAETQYF
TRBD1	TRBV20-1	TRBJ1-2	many	TGCAGTGCTAGTCGGACAGGGGGCGGCTATGGCTACACCTTC	CSASRTGGGYGYTF
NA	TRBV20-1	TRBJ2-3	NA	TGCAGTGCTAGGGCTGCTTCAAAATGGGCAGATACGCAGTATTTT	CSARAASKWADTQYF
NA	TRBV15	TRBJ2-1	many	TGTGCCACCAGCAGAGATCTGGGAGGTACTGAGCAGTTCTTC	CATSRDLGGTEQFF
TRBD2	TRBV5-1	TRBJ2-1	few	TGCGCCAGCAGCCCCCACGGCCTAGCGGGGGTTGGCGATGAGCAGTTCTTC	CASSPHGLAGVGDEQFF
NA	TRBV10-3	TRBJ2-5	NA	TGTGCCATCAGTGCCTCAGGCCAGATCCAAGAGACCCAGTACTTC	CAISASGQIQETQYF
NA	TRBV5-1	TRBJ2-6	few	TGCGCCAGCAGCTTGTCCGGGACGAGGGGTGTAAACGTCCTGACTTTC	CASSLSGTRGVNVLTF
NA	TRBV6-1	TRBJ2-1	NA	TGTGCCAGCAGAACAAACAGGATATCCTACAATGAGCAGTTCTTC	CASRTNRISYNEQFF
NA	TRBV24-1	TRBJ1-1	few	TGTGCCACCAGGGACAGCATGAACACTGAAGCTTTCTTT	CATRDSMNTEAFF
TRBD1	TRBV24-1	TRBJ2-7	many	TGTGCCACCAGTGAATCAGGGGGCCTTCCCTACGAGCAGTACTTC	CATSESGGLPYEQYF
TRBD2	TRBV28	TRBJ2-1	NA	TGTGCCAGCAGTTTTTCTAGCGGGAGAGTCAATGAGCAGTTCTTC	CASSFSSGRVNEQFF
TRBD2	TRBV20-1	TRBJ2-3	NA	TGCAGTGCTCACCGCGGGGGGGATACGCAGTATTTT	CSAHRGGDTQYF
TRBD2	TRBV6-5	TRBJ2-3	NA	TGTGCCAGCAGTTACCCCAGAAGGTCGGGAGGGCCGGAAGATACGCAGTATTTT	CASSYPRRSGGPEDTQYF
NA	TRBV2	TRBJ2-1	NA	TGTGCCAGCAGTGCCATGACCTCACAAGTCCATGAGCAGTTCTTC	CASSAMTSQVHEQFF
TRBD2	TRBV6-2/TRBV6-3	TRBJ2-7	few	TGTGCCAGCAGTTACTTTCCTAGCGGTCCTTTCTCCTACGAGCAGTACTTC	CASSYFPSGPFSYEQYF
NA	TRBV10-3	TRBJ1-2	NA	TGTGCCATCACCCTGTCAGGGACCTATGGCTACACCTTC	CAITLSGTYGYTF
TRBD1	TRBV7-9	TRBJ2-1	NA	TGTGCCAGCAGCTTCGGACAGGGGCAACATGAGCAGTTCTTC	CASSFGQGQHEQFF
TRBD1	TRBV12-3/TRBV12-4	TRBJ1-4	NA	TGTGCCAGCAGCCGGACAGGGGGGTTTGAAAAACTGTTTTTT	CASSRTGGFEKLFF
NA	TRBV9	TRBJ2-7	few	TGTGCCAGCAGCGTAGATGGGCGAAGCTCCTACGAGCAGTACTTC	CASSVDGRSSYEQYF
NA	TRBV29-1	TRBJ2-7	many	TGCAGCGCAACTCTAGAGGGACCCTACGAGCAGTACTTC	CSATLEGPYEQYF
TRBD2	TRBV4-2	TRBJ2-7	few	TGTGCCAGCAGCCGATGGGGGGGAGGGACTAGCGTCTACGAGCAGTACTTC	CASSRWGGGTSVYEQYF
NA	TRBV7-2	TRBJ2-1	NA	TGTGCCAGCAGCTTAGCACAGGGCGGTACTGAGCAGTTCTTC	CASSLAQGGTEQFF
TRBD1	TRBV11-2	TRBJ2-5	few	TGTGCCAGCAGCCCGTATCAACAGGGGCCCCACTTC	CASSPYQQGPHF
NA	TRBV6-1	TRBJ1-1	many	TGTGCCAGCACCCAGGGGCTAGGGAACACTGAAGCTTTCTTT	CASTQGLGNTEAFF
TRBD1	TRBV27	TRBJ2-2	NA	TGTGCCAGCAGTTTCACGACAGGGGTCCCCGGGGAGCTGTTTTTT	CASSFTTGVPGELFF
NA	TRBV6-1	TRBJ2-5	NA	TGTTCCACCCGGAGGGCACCCCAAGAGACCCAGTACTTC	CSTRRAPQETQYF
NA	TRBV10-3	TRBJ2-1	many	TGTGCCCACGGTGGTGTCCTTTACAATGAGCAGTTCTTC	CAHGGVLYNEQFF
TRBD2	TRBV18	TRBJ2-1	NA	TGTGCCAGCTCACCCTCTGCCGCGGGAGTAGGTAATGAGCAGTTCTTC	CASSPSAAGVGNEQFF
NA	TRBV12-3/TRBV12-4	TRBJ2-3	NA	TGTGCCAGCAGTCTCCGGACTGCGATTTTT	CASSLRTAIF
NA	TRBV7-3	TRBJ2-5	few	TGTGCCAGCAGCTTAACGCCCCAAGAGACCCAGTACTTC	CASSLTPQETQYF
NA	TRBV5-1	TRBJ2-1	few	TGCGCCAGCAGTGTTGGTGCCTTAGCGGTAGACAATGAGCAGTTCTTC	CASSVGALAVDNEQFF
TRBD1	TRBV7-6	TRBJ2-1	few	TGTGCCAGCAGCTTAATTGGGACAGGATTTAATGAGCAGTTCTTC	CASSLIGTGFNEQFF
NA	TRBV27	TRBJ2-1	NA	TGTGCCAGCAGGGCGGGACAGACTTACAATGAGCAGTTCTTC	CASRAGQTYNEQFF
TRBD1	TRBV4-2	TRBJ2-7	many	TGTGCCAGCAGCCAAGATAGGACAGGGGGAGAGCAGTACTTC	CASSQDRTGGEQYF